The 25 T cell receptor beta chains reported below all come from one sample, sequenced in a study of STAT5B mutations in CD4+ large granular lymphocyte leukemia. Assay used: immunoSEQ multiplex PCR; TCRdb lists only in-frame clones, some missing. Here the sample spans about 45,000 clones, just over 85% being singletons. Sequenced material: CD4+ T cells from blood buffy coats. The receptors shown here come from a human donor in good health.

This chain uses TRBV11-2 with TRBJ1-3, with D perhaps matching TRBD1 (6 bases). Trimming left V 0 bases short and J 4 bases short, with 10 bases between. The CDR3 totals 15 residues. CDR1 and CDR2 from the germline V gene are SGHAT and FQNNGV. In DNA, the CDR3 is TGTGCCAGCAGCTTAGAGGGGGCTATCGGAAACACCATATATTTT. Its translation is CASSLEGAIGNTIYF.

The chain combines TRBV10-3 with TRBJ2-1; 10 bases line up with TRBD2. The length of the CDR3 is 15 residues. The germline CDR1 and CDR2 sequences are ENHRY and SYGVKD. Trimming at V came to 3 bases and at J to 5 bases, leaving 4 bases not matched to a gene. CDR3: CAISEFGLADNEQFF. CDR3 DNA: TGTGCCATCAGTGAATTCGGACTAGCGGACAATGAGCAGTTCTTC.

V and J are TRBV5-1 and TRBJ2-1; 10 bases line up with TRBD2. V lost 4 bases to trimming and J lost 6 bases; unmatched junction nucleotides: 7. CDR3 length: 15 amino acids. Looked up from germline, CDR1 is SGHRS and CDR2 is YFSETQ. CDR3 loop: CASSLTGLAPNEQFF. The CDR3 nucleotides are TGCGCCAGCAGCCTGACGGGACTAGCGCCCAATGAGCAGTTCTTC.

The chain uses TRBV7-9 and TRBJ2-1; 9 bases fit TRBD2. In germline, CDR1 is SEHNR, CDR2 FQNEAQ (reference sequence). J lost 10 bases, V lost 6 bases, and 7 bases had no gene match. The CDR3 runs to 13 residues. CDR3 region: CASRVPSGVEQFF. For the CDR3, the DNA is TGTGCCAGCAGGGTCCCTAGCGGGGTGGAGCAGTTCTTC.

The chain recombines TRBV2 with TRBJ2-5; 8 positions agree with TRBD2. With V trimmed by 3 bases and J by 13 bases, 13 bases remained unmatched. The CDR3 covers 14 residues. CDR1 SNHLY and CDR2 FYNNEI come from the germline V gene. The CDR3: CASSDGLAGQVRYF. The CDR3 DNA follows: TGTGCCAGCAGTGATGGGCTAGCGGGCCAGGTTAGGTACTTC.

The rearrangement links TRBV28 to TRBJ2-5; D remains ambiguous. The CDR3 loop spans 14 amino acids. Germline V CDR1 and CDR2: MDHEN, SYDVKM. V lost 7 bases and J 4 bases, leaving 16 bases between the germline ends. In nucleotides, the CDR3 is TGTGCCAGCAAGTCGAGTTCCCCCCGAGAGACCCAGTACTTC. It specifies CASKSSSPRETQYF.

The J gene is TRBJ1-5, the V gene TRBV19, with 9 bases aligning to TRBD1. The CDR3 is 16 residues long. The ends lost 7 bases at V and 2 bases at J; junction bases unmatched: 9. Germline V lookup: CDR1 LNHDA, CDR2 SQIVND (reference sequence). The CDR3 DNA reads as TGTGCCAGTAAAGGACAGGGGAGCAATCGCAATCAGCCCCAGCATTTT. As protein: CASKGQGSNRNQPQHF.

About this clone: The sample has other DNA sequences that encode this CDR3 too. This sequence joins TRBV6-1 and TRBJ1-1; the match to TRBD1 covers 8 bases. The germline CDR1 and CDR2 sequences are MNHNS and SASEGT. The trim removed 6 bases at V and 5 bases at J, leaving 5 bases unmatched. CDR3 length: 13 residues. DNA of the CDR3: TGTGCCAGCAGACGTCAGGGGGCGACTGAAGCTTTCTTT. It encodes CASRRQGATEAFF.

V gene TRBV6-5 combines with J gene TRBJ2-2; D might be TRBD1 (6 bases). V lost 4 bases to trimming and J lost 1 base, with 7 bases between them. This CDR3 contains 14 residues. Germline CDR1 is MNHEY and CDR2 is SVGAGI. The CDR3 region has the DNA TGTGCCAGCAGTTTACAGGGGAACACCGGGGAGCTGTTTTTT. As protein: CASSLQGNTGELFF.

This clone was detected only once. The chain joins TRBV5-1 to TRBJ2-2; 14 nucleotides line up with TRBD2. Germline assignment: CDR1 SGHRS and CDR2 YFSETQ. Trimming at V came to 3 bases and at J to 4 bases, leaving 5 bases not matched to a gene. The CDR3 is 17 amino acids. Written as DNA, the CDR3 is TGCGCCAGCAGCTCGGCGGGACTAGCGGGAGTCACCGGGGAGCTGTTTTTT. Its protein product is CASSSAGLAGVTGELFF.

A note on this clone: The sample holds other DNA sequences that translate to the same CDR3. V usage is TRBV20-1 and J usage is TRBJ2-5; no clear D. The CDR3 covers 10 residues. Germline V CDR1 and CDR2: DFQATT, SNEGSKA (reference sequence). V dropped 3 bases and J dropped 5 bases, with 4 bases sitting between them. CDR3 sequence (DNA): TGCAGTGCTAGGGGGGAGACCCAGTACTTC. As protein: CSARGETQYF.

The V gene is TRBV4-3, the J gene TRBJ2-1, with 11 positions matching TRBD2. The junction had 7 bases not matched to a gene; V was cut back by 1 base and J by 8 bases. Germline values: CDR1 LGHNA, CDR2 YSLEER. This CDR3 is built from 16 residues. The CDR3 region has the DNA TGCGCCAGCAGCCAAGCAAGTAGCGGGAGGGGCGATGAGCAGTTCTTC. Its protein product is CASSQASSGRGDEQFF.

V and J are TRBV6-5 and TRBJ2-3, with TRBD2 matching over 8 bases. CDR1 MNHEY and CDR2 SVGAGI come from the germline V gene. J gave up 1 base and V 6 bases, and 6 bases lay outside the gene matches. The CDR3 has 15 amino acids. The chain's CDR3 is CASSSMTSGTDTQYF. The CDR3 DNA reads TGTGCCAGCAGCTCGATGACTAGCGGCACAGATACGCAGTATTTT.

The chain combines TRBV5-1 with TRBJ2-7; 9 positions match TRBD2. Germline-derived CDR1 and CDR2 are SGHRS and YFSETQ. Trimming cost V 4 bases and J 0 bases; bases outside gene matches: 11. This CDR3 spans 17 amino acids. The CDR3 sequence: CASSRVGTSGYSYEQYF. The CDR3 nucleotides are TGCGCCAGCAGCCGTGTAGGTACTAGCGGGTACTCCTACGAGCAGTACTTC.

The J gene is TRBJ1-1, the V gene TRBV28, with a possible D match to TRBD1 (6 bases). CDR3 size: 15 residues. Germline values: CDR1 MDHEN, CDR2 SYDVKM. V was trimmed by 4 bases and J by 2 bases, leaving 14 bases between them. CDR3 in DNA: TGTGCCAGCAGTTCGCTCAGGGGCCAAAACACTGAAGCTTTCTTT. This codes for CASSSLRGQNTEAFF.

This clone was recorded once. This chain uses TRBV4-3 with TRBJ1-1; no firm D call. Germline V lookup: CDR1 LGHNA, CDR2 YSLEER. V was shortened by 1 base and J by 4 bases, with 13 bases between the two germline ends. This CDR3 has 15 amino acids. The CDR3 protein is CASSQAWGGSTEAFF. CDR3 sequence (DNA): TGCGCCAGCAGCCAAGCCTGGGGAGGGAGCACTGAAGCTTTCTTT.

V usage is TRBV4-1 and J usage is TRBJ1-1; 7 bases map to TRBD1. CDR3 length: 16 residues. V dropped 5 bases and J dropped 6; count of bases not matched to a gene: 15. Germline assignment: CDR1 MGHRA and CDR2 YSYEKL. The CDR3 here is CASSTSTQQGTAEAFF. Written as DNA, the CDR3 is TGCGCCAGCAGCACCTCTACTCAACAGGGGACGGCTGAAGCTTTCTTT.

This sequence joins TRBV30 and TRBJ1-4; D possibly corresponds to TRBD1 (5 bases). V was cut by 2 bases and J by 6 bases, with 13 bases left in between. Germline CDR1 reads GTSNPN; CDR2 reads SVGIG (reference sequence). The CDR3 runs 14 residues. CDR3 sequence: CAWSMGGSDEKLFF. DNA of the CDR3: TGTGCCTGGAGTATGGGGGGTTCGGATGAAAAACTGTTTTTT.

This chain joins TRBV5-8 and TRBJ1-1; D remains unclear. Trimming removed 3 bases from V and 0 bases from J, with 6 bases in between. Germline V gene sequence: CDR1 SGHTS, CDR2 YDEGEE. The CDR3 totals 13 residues. The CDR3 region has the DNA TGTGCCAGCAGCTACAGCATGAACACTGAAGCTTTCTTT. The encoded protein is CASSYSMNTEAFF.

The genes are TRBV5-1 and TRBJ1-1, with 10 positions matching TRBD1. After removal of 3 bases from V and 2 bases from J, the junction contained 7 bases not matched to a gene. There are 16 residues in the CDR3. Germline lookup yields CDR1 SGHRS and CDR2 YFSETQ. CDR3: CASSSTGQGTNTEAFF. CDR3 coding DNA: TGCGCCAGCAGCTCAACGGGACAGGGGACTAACACTGAAGCTTTCTTT.

The rearrangement joins TRBV11-3 to TRBJ1-1; D is uncertain. The CDR3 contains 13 residues. V was shortened by 0 bases and J by 1 base, with 3 bases between the two germline ends. Germline-derived CDR1 and CDR2 are SGHNT and YENEEA. The CDR3 nucleotides are TGTGCCAGCAGCTTAGAAACGAACACTGAAGCTTTCTTT. Encoded protein: CASSLETNTEAFF.

V gene TRBV7-3 combines with J gene TRBJ2-1; 11 nucleotides line up with TRBD1. The V gene end was trimmed by 5 bases and the J gene end by 10 bases; junction bases not matched to a gene: 7. The CDR3 length is 14 residues. Germline V gene sequence: CDR1 SGHTA, CDR2 FQGTGA. The CDR3 nucleotides are TGTGCCAGCAGCAAAGGACAGGGGGCGCAAGAGCAGTTCTTC. This sequence encodes CASSKGQGAQEQFF.

This chain uses TRBV29-1 with TRBJ1-6; possibly TRBD1 for D (5 bases). The germline CDR1 and CDR2 sequences are SQVTM and ANQGSEA. The CDR3 runs to 15 residues. V dropped 7 bases and J dropped 0 bases, with 13 bases sitting between them. CDR3 residues: CSAREGSSYNSPLHF. CDR3 in DNA: TGCAGCGCTAGGGAGGGGAGCTCCTATAATTCACCCCTCCACTTT.

The V gene is TRBV21-1, the J gene TRBJ1-3; the DNA was not used to check the table's D call, TRBD1. TRBV21-1 counts as a pseudogene. This CDR3 comprises 16 residues. The CDR3 DNA sequence: TGTGCCAGCAGCAAAGTCCCAGGATCCTCTGGAAACACCATATATTTT. Translation gives CASSKVPGSSGNTIYF.

The chain joins TRBV27 to TRBJ1-3, with D possibly TRBD1 on 5 matching bases. CDR1 and CDR2 from the germline V gene are MNHEY and SMNVEV (reference sequence). The CDR3 contains 15 residues. V shed 5 bases and J shed 0 bases, with 11 bases lying between them. The CDR3 DNA sequence: TGTGCCAGCAGTGGGTGGGGCGTCTCTGGAAACACCATATATTTT. Amino acids: CASSGWGVSGNTIYF.